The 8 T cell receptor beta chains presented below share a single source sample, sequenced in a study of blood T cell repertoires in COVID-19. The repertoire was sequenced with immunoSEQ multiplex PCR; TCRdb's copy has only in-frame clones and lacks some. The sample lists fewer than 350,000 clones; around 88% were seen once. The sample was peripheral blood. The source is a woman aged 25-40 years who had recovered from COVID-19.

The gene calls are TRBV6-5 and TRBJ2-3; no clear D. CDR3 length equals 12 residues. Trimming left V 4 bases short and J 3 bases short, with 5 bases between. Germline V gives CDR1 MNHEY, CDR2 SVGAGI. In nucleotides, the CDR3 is TGTGCCAGCAGTTTGCGGACAGATACGCAGTATTTT. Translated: CASSLRTDTQYF.

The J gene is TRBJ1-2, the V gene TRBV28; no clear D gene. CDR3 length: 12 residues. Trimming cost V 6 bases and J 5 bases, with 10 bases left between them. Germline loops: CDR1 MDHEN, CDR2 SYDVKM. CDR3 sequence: CASRHPRYGYTF. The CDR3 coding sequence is TGTGCCAGCAGACACCCGAGGTATGGCTACACCTTC.

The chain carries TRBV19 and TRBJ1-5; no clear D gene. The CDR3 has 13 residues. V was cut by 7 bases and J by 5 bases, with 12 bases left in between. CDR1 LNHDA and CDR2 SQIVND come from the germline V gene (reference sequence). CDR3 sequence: CASNGRSDQPQHF. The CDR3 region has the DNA TGTGCCAGTAATGGCAGGTCGGATCAGCCCCAGCATTTT.

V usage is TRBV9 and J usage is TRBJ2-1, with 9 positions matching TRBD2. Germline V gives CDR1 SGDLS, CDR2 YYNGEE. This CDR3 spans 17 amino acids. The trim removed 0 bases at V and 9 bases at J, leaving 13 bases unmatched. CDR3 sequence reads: CASSVAWWASGASEQFF. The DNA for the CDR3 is TGTGCCAGCAGCGTAGCTTGGTGGGCTAGCGGGGCGAGTGAGCAGTTCTTC. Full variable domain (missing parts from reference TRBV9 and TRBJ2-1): DSGVTQTPKHLITATGQRVTLRCSPRSGDLSVYWYQQSLDQGLQFLIQYYNGEERAKGNILERFSAQQFPDLHSELNLSSLELGDSALYFCASSVAWWASGASEQFFGPGTRLTVL.

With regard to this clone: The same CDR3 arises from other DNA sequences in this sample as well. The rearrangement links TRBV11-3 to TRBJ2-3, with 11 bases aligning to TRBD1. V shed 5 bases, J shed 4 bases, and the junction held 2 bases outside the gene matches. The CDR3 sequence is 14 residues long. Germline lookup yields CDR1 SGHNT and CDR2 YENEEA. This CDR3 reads CASSLGQGADTQYF. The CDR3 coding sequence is TGTGCCAGCAGCCTGGGACAGGGGGCAGATACGCAGTATTTT.

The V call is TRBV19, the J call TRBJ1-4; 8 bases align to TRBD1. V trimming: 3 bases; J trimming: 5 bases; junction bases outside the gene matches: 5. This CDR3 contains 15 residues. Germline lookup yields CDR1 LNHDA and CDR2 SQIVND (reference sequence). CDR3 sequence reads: CASSIRQGTNEKLFF. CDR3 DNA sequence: TGTGCCAGTAGTATCCGACAGGGGACGAATGAAAAACTGTTTTTT.

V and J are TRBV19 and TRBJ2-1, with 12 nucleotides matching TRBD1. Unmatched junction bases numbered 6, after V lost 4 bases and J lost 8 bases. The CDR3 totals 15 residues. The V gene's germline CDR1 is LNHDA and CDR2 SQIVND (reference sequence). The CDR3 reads CASSKGQGASYEQFF. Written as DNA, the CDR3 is TGTGCCAGTAGTAAGGGACAGGGGGCTTCCTATGAGCAGTTCTTC.

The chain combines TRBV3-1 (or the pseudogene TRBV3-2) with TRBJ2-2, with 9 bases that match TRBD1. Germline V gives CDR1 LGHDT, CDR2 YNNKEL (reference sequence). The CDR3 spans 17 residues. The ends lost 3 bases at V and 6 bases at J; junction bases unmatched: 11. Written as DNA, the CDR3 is TGTGCCAGCAGCCAGGGAGTGGGACAGGGCTTAGCCGGGGAGCTGTTTTTT. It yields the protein CASSQGVGQGLAGELFF.